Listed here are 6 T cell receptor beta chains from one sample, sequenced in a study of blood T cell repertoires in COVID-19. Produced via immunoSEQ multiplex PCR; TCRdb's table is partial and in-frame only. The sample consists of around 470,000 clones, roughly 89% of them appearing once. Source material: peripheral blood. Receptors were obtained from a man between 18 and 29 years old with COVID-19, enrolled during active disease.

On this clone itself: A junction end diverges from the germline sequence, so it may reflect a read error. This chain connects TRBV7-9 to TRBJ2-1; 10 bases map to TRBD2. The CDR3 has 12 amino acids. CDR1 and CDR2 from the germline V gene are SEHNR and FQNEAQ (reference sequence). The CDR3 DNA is TGTGCCAGCAGCTTAGGTAGCGGGAGGTCGGTCTTC. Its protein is CASSLGSGRSVF. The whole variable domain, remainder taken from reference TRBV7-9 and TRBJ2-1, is DTGVSQNPRHKITKRGQNVTFRCDPISEHNRLYWYRQTLGQGPEFLTYFQNEAQLEKSRLLSDRFSAERPKGSFSTLEIQRTEQGDSAMYLCASSLGSGRSVFGPGTRLTVL.

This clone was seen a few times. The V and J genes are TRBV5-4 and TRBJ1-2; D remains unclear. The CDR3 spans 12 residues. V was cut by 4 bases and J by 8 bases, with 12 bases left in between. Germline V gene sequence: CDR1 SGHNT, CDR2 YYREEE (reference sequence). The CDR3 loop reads CASSVDIRGYTF. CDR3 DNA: TGTGCCAGCAGCGTAGACATAAGAGGCTACACCTTC.

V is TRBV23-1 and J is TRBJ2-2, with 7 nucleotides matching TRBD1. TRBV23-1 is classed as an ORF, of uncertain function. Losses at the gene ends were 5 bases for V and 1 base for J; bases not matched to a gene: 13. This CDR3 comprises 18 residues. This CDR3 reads CASSSPGQNTMNTGELFF. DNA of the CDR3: TGCGCCAGCAGTTCTCCGGGACAGAATACGATGAACACCGGGGAGCTGTTTTTT.

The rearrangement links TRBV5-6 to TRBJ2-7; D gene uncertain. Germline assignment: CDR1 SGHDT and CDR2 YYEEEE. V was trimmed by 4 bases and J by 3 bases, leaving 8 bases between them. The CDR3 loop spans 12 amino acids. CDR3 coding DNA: TGTGCCAGCAGCCTCAGTTTCTACGAGCAGTACTTC. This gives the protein CASSLSFYEQYF. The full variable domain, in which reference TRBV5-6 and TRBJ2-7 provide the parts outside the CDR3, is DAGVTQSPTHLIKTRGQQVTLRCSPKSGHDTVSWYQQALGQGPQFIFQYYEEEERQRGNFPDRFSGHQFPNYSSELNVNALLLGDSALYLCASSLSFYEQYFGPGTRLTVT.

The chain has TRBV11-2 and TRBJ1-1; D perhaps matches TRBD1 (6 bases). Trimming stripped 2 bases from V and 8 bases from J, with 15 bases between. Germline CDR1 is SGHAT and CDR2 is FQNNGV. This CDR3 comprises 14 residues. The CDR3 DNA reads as TGTGCCAGCAGCTTAACAAACAAGGGGGTCGAAGCTTTCTTT. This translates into CASSLTNKGVEAFF.

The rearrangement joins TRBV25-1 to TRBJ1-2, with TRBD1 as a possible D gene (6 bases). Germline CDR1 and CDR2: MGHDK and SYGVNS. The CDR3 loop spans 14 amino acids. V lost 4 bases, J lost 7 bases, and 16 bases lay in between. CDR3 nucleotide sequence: TGTGCCAGCAGTGCCCATCAGACAGGATCTGGCTACACCTTC. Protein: CASSAHQTGSGYTF.